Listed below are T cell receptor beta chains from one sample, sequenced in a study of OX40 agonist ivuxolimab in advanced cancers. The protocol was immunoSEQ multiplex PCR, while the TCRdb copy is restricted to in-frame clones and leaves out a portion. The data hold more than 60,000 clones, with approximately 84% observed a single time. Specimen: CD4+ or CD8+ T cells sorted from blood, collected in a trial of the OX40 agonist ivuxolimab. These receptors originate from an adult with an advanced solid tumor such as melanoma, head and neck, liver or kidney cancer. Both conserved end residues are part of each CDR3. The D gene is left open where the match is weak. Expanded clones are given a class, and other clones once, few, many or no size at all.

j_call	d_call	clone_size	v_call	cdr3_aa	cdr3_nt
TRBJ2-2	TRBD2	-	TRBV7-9	CASSLGLAGATGELFF	TGTGCCAGCAGCTTAGGCCTAGCGGGGGCCACCGGGGAGCTGTTTTTT
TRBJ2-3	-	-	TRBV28	CASSILADTQYF	TGTGCCAGCAGTATATTGGCAGATACGCAGTATTTT
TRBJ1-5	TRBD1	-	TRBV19	CARGQGQPQHF	TGTGCCAGGGGACAGGGGCAGCCCCAGCATTTT
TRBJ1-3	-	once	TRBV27	CASSNRAGGNTIYF	TGTGCCAGCAGTAACCGGGCCGGAGGAAACACCATATATTTT
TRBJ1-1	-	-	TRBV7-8	CASSFNMNTEAFF	TGTGCCAGCAGCTTTAATATGAACACTGAAGCTTTCTTT
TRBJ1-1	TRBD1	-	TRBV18	CASSPFELDRGRGMNTEAFF	TGTGCCAGCTCACCATTCGAATTAGACAGGGGGAGGGGGATGAACACTGAAGCTTTCTTT
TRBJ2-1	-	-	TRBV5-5	CASISYGTSRSYNEQFF	TGTGCCAGCATCAGCTACGGGACATCAAGGTCCTACAATGAGCAGTTCTTC
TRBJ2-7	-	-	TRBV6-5	CASISPISYEQYF	TGTGCCAGCATATCCCCCATATCCTACGAGCAGTACTTC
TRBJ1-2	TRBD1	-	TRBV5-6	CASKQGQGGIGYTF	TGTGCCAGCAAACAAGGACAGGGCGGAATTGGCTACACCTTC
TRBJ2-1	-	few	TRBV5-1	CASSPKGAYNEQFF	TGCGCCAGCAGCCCCAAAGGTGCCTACAATGAGCAGTTCTTC
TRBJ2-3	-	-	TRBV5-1	CASSSLVGDTQYF	TGCGCCAGCAGCTCCCTTGTCGGGGATACGCAGTATTTT
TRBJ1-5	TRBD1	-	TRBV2	CASSIQGLGNQPQHF	TGTGCCAGCAGTATACAGGGGCTCGGGAATCAGCCCCAGCATTTT
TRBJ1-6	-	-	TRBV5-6	CASSLAKKISNSPLHF	TGTGCCAGCAGCTTGGCCAAAAAAATATCTAATTCACCCCTCCACTTT
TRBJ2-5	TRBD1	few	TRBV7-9	CASSAGTGRETQYF	TGTGCCAGCAGCGCCGGGACAGGGCGGGAGACCCAGTACTTC
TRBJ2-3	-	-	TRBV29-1	CSVDSIRGRDTDTQYF	TGCAGCGTTGACTCAATCAGGGGAAGGGACACAGATACGCAGTATTTT
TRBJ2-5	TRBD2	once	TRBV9	CASSASGGLETQYF	TGTGCCAGCAGCGCTAGCGGGGGGTTAGAGACCCAGTACTTC
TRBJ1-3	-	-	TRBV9	CASSVALQASGNTIYF	TGTGCCAGCAGCGTAGCTCTTCAGGCCTCTGGAAACACCATATATTTT
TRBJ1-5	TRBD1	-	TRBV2	CASKQQGYSNQPQHF	TGTGCCAGCAAGCAACAGGGGTATAGCAATCAGCCCCAGCATTTT
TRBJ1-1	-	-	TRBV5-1	CASSLAPANPLNTEAFF	TGCGCCAGCAGCTTGGCCCCCGCCAACCCTTTGAACACTGAAGCTTTCTTT
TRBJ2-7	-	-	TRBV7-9	CASSLIGSGYEQYF	TGTGCCAGCAGCTTAATTGGGTCGGGGTACGAGCAGTACTTC
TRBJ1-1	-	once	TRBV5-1	CASSLGQGGVGNTEAFF	TGCGCCAGCAGCTTGGGTCAGGGAGGGGTGGGTAACACTGAAGCTTTCTTT
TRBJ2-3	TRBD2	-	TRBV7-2	CASSLAAGFAGGPQDTQYF	TGTGCCAGCAGCTTAGCGGCTGGTTTTGCGGGGGGCCCCCAGGATACGCAGTATTTT
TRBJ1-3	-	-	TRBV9	CASSEQGPISGNTIYF	TGTGCCAGCAGCGAACAGGGTCCTATCTCTGGAAACACCATATATTTT
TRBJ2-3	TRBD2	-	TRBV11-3	CASSLGSGGTSTDTQYF	TGTGCCAGCAGCTTAGGGTCCGGGGGGACCTCCACAGATACGCAGTATTTT
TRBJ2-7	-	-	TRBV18	CASSPPTGGKYEQYF	TGTGCCAGCTCACCACCGACCGGGGGCAAGTACGAGCAGTACTTC
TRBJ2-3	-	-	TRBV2	CASSETRLSTDTQYF	TGTGCCAGCAGCGAGACTAGACTTAGCACAGATACGCAGTATTTT
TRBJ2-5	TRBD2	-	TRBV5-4	CASSGLAGVQETQYF	TGTGCCAGCAGCGGACTAGCGGGTGTCCAAGAGACCCAGTACTTC
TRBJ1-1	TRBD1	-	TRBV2	CASSGGQGLIRGTEAFF	TGTGCCAGCAGTGGGGGACAGGGTCTAATTCGAGGCACTGAAGCTTTCTTT
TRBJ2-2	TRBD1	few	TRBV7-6	CASSLGTGVTGELFF	TGTGCCAGCAGCTTAGGTACAGGGGTTACCGGGGAGCTGTTTTTT
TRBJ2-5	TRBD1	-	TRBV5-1	CASSLGGTETETQYF	TGCGCCAGCAGCTTGGGTGGGACAGAGACGGAGACCCAGTACTTC
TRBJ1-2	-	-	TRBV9	CASSARVNYGYTF	TGTGCCAGCAGCGCCCGAGTTAACTATGGCTACACCTTC
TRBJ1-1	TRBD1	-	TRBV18	CASSPPNLRTGANTEAFF	TGTGCCAGCTCACCCCCCAACCTTAGGACAGGGGCGAACACTGAAGCTTTCTTT
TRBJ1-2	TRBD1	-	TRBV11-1	CASSPPWPPRGRSGYTF	TGTGCCAGCAGCCCCCCGTGGCCTCCCAGGGGGCGAAGTGGCTACACCTTC
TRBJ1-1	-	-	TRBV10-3	CAISESSGAWGTEAFF	TGTGCCATCAGTGAGTCCTCCGGGGCCTGGGGGACTGAAGCTTTCTTT
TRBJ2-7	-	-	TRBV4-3	CASSQVFGPSYEQYF	TGCGCCAGCAGCCAAGTCTTCGGCCCCAGCTACGAGCAGTACTTC
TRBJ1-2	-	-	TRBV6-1	CASSEAVGGYTF	TGTGCCAGCAGTGAAGCCGTAGGTGGCTACACCTTC
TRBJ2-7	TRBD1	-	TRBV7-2	CASSLPPPGQALF	TGTGCCAGCAGCTTACCGCCTCCGGGACAGGCTCTCTTC
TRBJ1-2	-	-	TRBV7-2	CASSSQGYYGYTF	TGTGCCAGCAGCTCTCAGGGATACTATGGCTACACCTTC
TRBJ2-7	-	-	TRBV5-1	CASSLAFGEYEQYF	TGCGCCAGCAGCTTGGCTTTCGGGGAATACGAGCAGTACTTC
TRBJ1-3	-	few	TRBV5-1	CASSLGVPGNTIYF	TGCGCCAGCAGCCTTGGGGTTCCTGGAAACACCATATATTTT
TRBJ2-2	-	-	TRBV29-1	CSVTPQRNTGELFF	TGCAGCGTTACTCCCCAGCGGAACACCGGGGAGCTGTTTTTT
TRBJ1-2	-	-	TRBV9	CASSVATMDYGYTF	TGTGCCAGCAGCGTAGCCACGATGGACTATGGCTACACCTTC
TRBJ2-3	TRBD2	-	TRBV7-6	CASTPLSGGSTDTQYF	TGTGCCAGCACCCCTCTGAGCGGGGGTAGCACAGATACGCAGTATTTT
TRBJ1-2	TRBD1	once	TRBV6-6	CASSNWTGHGYTF	TGTGCCAGCAGTAACTGGACAGGGCATGGCTACACCTTC
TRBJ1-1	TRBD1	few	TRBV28	CASSPMTGTGTEAFF	TGTGCCAGCAGTCCTATGACAGGGACAGGCACTGAAGCTTTCTTT
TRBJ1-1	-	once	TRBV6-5	CASSYRGANTEAFF	TGTGCCAGCAGTTACCGGGGGGCGAACACTGAAGCTTTCTTT
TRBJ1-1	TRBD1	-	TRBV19	CASSTRGGLNTEAFF	TGTGCCAGTAGCACAAGAGGGGGCCTGAACACTGAAGCTTTCTTT
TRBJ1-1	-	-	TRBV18	CASSPQENTEAFF	TGTGCCAGCTCACCGCAAGAGAACACTGAAGCTTTCTTT